The next 23 T cell receptor beta chains were all read from a single sample in a study of beta chain features in type 1 diabetes (dated by TCRdb to between 2018 and 2020). Libraries were prepared through the immunoSEQ multiplex PCR assay. All of the isolated RNA was reverse transcribed with the High Capacity cDNA Reverse Transcription Kit, so expressed TCRB transcripts were sequenced. Drawn from immuneACCESS, this table holds only the in-frame rearrangements with V and J called that TCRdb kept. Clones are partly lost; checked studies trace under half to an unresolved V gene and leave the rest unexplained. Present in this sample are hundreds of thousands of clones, roughly 15% of which were seen just once. The top ten constitute about 6.6% of the sample. Sample: central memory CD4+ T cells from blood. The receptors stem from a man aged 25-45 years in good health.

This chain joins TRBV30 and TRBJ2-5, with D perhaps matching TRBD1 or TRBD2 (6 bases each). This CDR3 is built from 17 residues. Between the trimmed V and J ends, which lost 3 bases and 5 bases, there was a span of 25 bases. Looked up from germline, CDR1 is GTSNPN and CDR2 is SVGIG (reference sequence). CDR3 residues: CAWRSKRGRGGGETQYF. As DNA, the CDR3 is TGTGCCTGGAGGAGTAAGAGGGGCCGCGGAGGGGGGGAGACCCAGTACTTC.

The chain couples TRBV5-1 to TRBJ1-1; D is perhaps TRBD1 (6 bases). This CDR3 contains 15 residues. The V gene lost 2 bases and the J gene lost 4 bases, with 15 bases spanning the gap. Germline V gives CDR1 SGHRS, CDR2 YFSETQ. DNA for the CDR3: TGCGCCAGCAGCTTAACCCCGGGACACAGCACTGAAGCTTTCTTT. This translates into CASSLTPGHSTEAFF.

This clone has just a few counts. This chain connects TRBV20-1 to TRBJ2-1; D remains ambiguous. The ends were cut back, 5 bases at V and 9 bases at J, with 11 bases in the middle. From germline, CDR1 is DFQATT and CDR2 SNEGSKA (reference sequence). CDR3 length equals 11 residues. For the CDR3, the DNA is TGCAGTGCTCCACGTTCCCGTGAGCAGTTCTTC. Residues: CSAPRSREQFF.

This clone showed up many times. This rearrangement joins TRBV10-1 to TRBJ1-6; D not certain. The length of the CDR3 is 13 residues. V lost 2 bases, J lost 7 bases, and 6 bases lay in between. The germline CDR1 and CDR2 sequences are WNHNN and SYGVQD (reference sequence). The CDR3, as DNA: TGCGCCAGCAGTGAGGGACGGAATTCACCCCTCCACTTT. It translates to CASSEGRNSPLHF.

The chain recombines TRBV4-3 with TRBJ1-6, with TRBD1 matching 8 bases. With 3 bases clipped from V and 6 bases from J, the junction kept 10 bases outside the gene matches. The CDR3 has 17 residues. CDR1 is LGHNA and CDR2 is YSLEER in the germline V gene. The CDR3 is CASSQKTTGALNSPLHF. The CDR3 region has the DNA TGCGCCAGCAGCCAGAAGACGACAGGGGCCCTTAATTCACCCCTCCACTTT.

This clone was detected only a few times. V and J are TRBV7-9 and TRBJ2-3; no firm D call. Germline CDR1 SEHNR, CDR2 FQNEAQ (reference sequence). The CDR3 is made up of 15 amino acids. V was shortened by 0 bases and J by 5 bases, with 12 bases between the two germline ends. CDR3 in amino acids: CASSLASSLGDTQYF. DNA of the CDR3: TGTGCCAGCAGCTTAGCGTCCTCTTTGGGAGATACGCAGTATTTT.

This clone was counted between two and nine times. The chain joins TRBV14 to TRBJ1-1, with TRBD1 matching 7 bases. CDR1 is SGHDN, CDR2 FVKESK, per germline. CDR3 length equals 16 residues. The J segment lost 2 bases and the V segment lost 4 bases, leaving 10 bases of the junction unmatched. The CDR3 nucleotides read TGTGCCAGCAGCCCTTGGACAGGAAAAGGTAACACTGAAGCTTTCTTT. It codes for CASSPWTGKGNTEAFF.

This clone was counted only a few times. The CDR3 sequence is CASSVAEGGKLFF. CDR3 coding DNA: TGTGCCAGCAGCGTAGCAGAGGGCGGAAAACTGTTTTTT. This sequence joins TRBV9 and TRBJ1-4, with D uncertain. The length of the CDR3 is 13 residues. Germline V gives CDR1 SGDLS, CDR2 YYNGEE. Trimming removed 0 bases from V and 10 bases from J, with 10 bases in between.

V usage is TRBV11-2 and J usage is TRBJ1-1; tentatively, D is TRBD1 (5 bases). With 0 bases removed from V and 11 bases from J, the gap between germline ends came to 10 bases. There are 12 residues in the CDR3. Germline V CDR1 and CDR2: SGHAT, FQNNGV. CDR3 sequence: CASSLEGTVAFF. In DNA, the CDR3 is TGTGCCAGCAGCTTAGAAGGGACCGTCGCTTTCTTT.

The chain is built from TRBV5-4 and TRBJ1-1, with D possibly TRBD1 on 6 matching bases. V lost 6 bases, J lost 4 bases, and 25 bases lay in between. CDR1 and CDR2 from the germline V gene are SGHNT and YYREEE (reference sequence). The CDR3 extends over 17 amino acids. CDR3 sequence: CASIPRQVRFVGTEAFF. DNA for the CDR3: TGTGCCAGCATCCCGAGACAGGTGCGTTTTGTTGGCACTGAAGCTTTCTTT.

This clone was counted only a few times. The V call is TRBV6-5, the J call TRBJ2-5; TRBD2 might be the D (5 bases). Germline assignment: CDR1 MNHEY and CDR2 SVGAGI. V gave up 2 bases and J gave up 3 bases, with 16 bases separating them. The CDR3 loop spans 16 amino acids. The CDR3 protein is CASSYPPAGREETQYF. As DNA, the CDR3 is TGTGCCAGCAGTTACCCGCCGGCGGGTCGGGAAGAGACCCAGTACTTC.

This chain connects TRBV7-2 to TRBJ1-5, with D tentatively TRBD1 (5 bases). Trimming cost V 4 bases and J 7 bases, with 14 bases left between them. Per germline, CDR1 SGHTA and CDR2 FQGNSA. This CDR3 comprises 14 residues. Here the CDR3 reads CASSSGQGLQPQHF. CDR3 nucleotides: TGTGCCAGCAGCTCCGGCCAGGGCTTACAGCCCCAGCATTTT. Full variable domain (rest looked up from reference TRBV7-2 and TRBJ1-5): GAGVSQSPSNKVTEKGKDVELRCDPISGHTALYWYRQSLGQGLEFLIYFQGNSAPDKSGLPSDRFSAERTGGSVSTLTIQRTQQEDSAVYLCASSSGQGLQPQHFGDGTRLSIL.

This chain uses TRBV6-1 with TRBJ1-5; D is ambiguous. The CDR3 runs 15 residues. Germline CDR1 reads MNHNS; CDR2 reads SASEGT. Trimming removed 5 bases at V and 2 bases at J, with 13 bases between. The CDR3 region is CASSSGLLGNQPQHF. In DNA, the CDR3 is TGTGCCAGCAGTTCTGGGCTTCTCGGCAATCAGCCCCAGCATTTT.

This clone was seen a few times. The chain couples TRBV29-1 to TRBJ2-1, with D perhaps matching TRBD2 (6 bases). Trimming took 0 bases from V and 10 from J, leaving 13 bases between them. Per the germline V gene, CDR1 is SQVTM and CDR2 is ANQGSEA. This CDR3 spans 13 amino acids. This CDR3 reads CSVEDRGLAEQFF. CDR3 nucleotide sequence: TGCAGCGTTGAAGATCGGGGGTTAGCGGAGCAGTTCTTC.

V is TRBV10-3 and J is TRBJ2-7; TRBD1 aligns across 8 bases. The CDR3 length is 15 residues. CDR1 and CDR2 (germline): ENHRY, SYGVKD. V was clipped by 6 bases and J by 5 bases; unmatched bases: 12. Here the CDR3 reads CAISKNDRGYDEQYF. DNA of the CDR3: TGTGCCATCAGCAAAAACGACAGGGGCTACGACGAGCAGTACTTC.

This clone occurred a few times. This chain links TRBV10-3 with TRBJ1-4, with 10 nucleotides matching TRBD1. CDR1 is ENHRY, CDR2 SYGVKD, per germline. V shed 6 bases and J 10 bases; nucleotides not matched to a gene: 5. This CDR3 is 13 amino acids long. The chain's CDR3 is CAISRDRGGKLFF. The CDR3 nucleotides read TGTGCCATCAGCCGGGACAGGGGCGGAAAACTGTTTTTT.

CDR3 in amino acids: CASSSTVTNYGYTF. The CDR3 DNA sequence: TGTGCCAGCAGCTCGACAGTCACTAACTATGGCTACACCTTC. This sequence joins TRBV7-2 and TRBJ1-2, with D tentatively TRBD1 (5 bases). The CDR3 covers 14 residues. The ends were cut back, 4 bases at V and 0 bases at J, with 9 bases in the middle. Germline loops: CDR1 SGHTA, CDR2 FQGNSA.

This clone was detected only a few times. The chain is built from TRBV5-6 and TRBJ2-6; TRBD2 might be the D (5 bases). V dropped 2 bases and J dropped 1 base, with 10 bases sitting between them. Germline CDR1 and CDR2: SGHDT and YYEEEE. The CDR3 is 16 amino acids. The CDR3 protein is CASSFLARSGANVLTF. As DNA, the CDR3 is TGTGCCAGCAGCTTCCTAGCTAGATCTGGGGCCAACGTCCTGACTTTC.

The rearrangement joins TRBV15 to TRBJ2-1, with D unclear. Trimming pared 0 bases from V and 4 bases from J, leaving 7 bases between. Germline-derived CDR1 and CDR2 are LNHNV and YYDKDF (reference sequence). This CDR3 is built from 14 residues. For the CDR3, the DNA is TGTGCCACCAGCAGAGAAAACAAATACAATGAGCAGTTCTTC. Translation: CATSRENKYNEQFF.

The rearrangement uses TRBV5-1 and TRBJ2-3; TRBD1 matches at 7 bases. Germline lookup yields CDR1 SGHRS and CDR2 YFSETQ. The CDR3 sequence is 15 residues long. V shed 2 bases and J 2 bases; nucleotides not matched to a gene: 5. DNA for the CDR3: TGCGCCAGCAGCTTCCAGACAGGGCCCACAGATACGCAGTATTTT. Translated: CASSFQTGPTDTQYF.

The table lists this clone with many counts. The chain recombines TRBV7-9 with TRBJ2-7; D is perhaps TRBD1 (5 bases). Germline V lookup: CDR1 SEHNR, CDR2 FQNEAQ (reference sequence). The V end lost 5 bases, the J end lost 3 bases, and 20 bases lay between the germline ends. This CDR3 is built from 16 residues. The CDR3 protein is CASSPQLRGLVYEQYF. The DNA for the CDR3 is TGTGCCAGCAGCCCCCAGTTAAGGGGCCTTGTCTACGAGCAGTACTTC.

This sequence joins TRBV6-4 and TRBJ2-7; D is undetermined. This CDR3 region has 13 residues. V was cut by 6 bases and J by 5 bases, with 14 bases left in between. Germline CDR1 reads MRHNA; CDR2 reads SNTAGT. This chain's CDR3 is CASRMGMIDEQYV. Here the CDR3 DNA reads TGTGCCAGCAGGATGGGGATGATAGACGAGCAGTACGTC.

This clone was seen a few times. The chain is built from TRBV19 and TRBJ1-2, with D possibly matching TRBD1 (5 bases). The CDR3 consists of 12 residues. V lost 10 bases to trimming and J lost 10 bases, with 19 bases between them. Looked up from germline, CDR1 is LNHDA and CDR2 is SQIVND (reference sequence). CDR3 sequence reads: CATGKQGLDYTF. CDR3 sequence (DNA): TGTGCCACGGGCAAGCAGGGCCTTGACTACACCTTC.